Listed here are 15 T cell receptor beta chains from one sample, sequenced in a study of cytomegalovirus exposure and HLA in healthy donors. 13 Jbeta primers and 60 Vbeta primers were used for the PCR. The method was immunoSEQ multiplex PCR; TCRdb's version includes in-frame clones alone and lacks a portion of them. The repertoire holds roughly 40,000 clones, with more than 80% as singletons. Specimen: PBMCs. The source of these receptors is a middle-aged woman in good health and CMV-seronegative.

The genes are TRBV7-3 and TRBJ1-1; D uncertain. The CDR3 is made up of 15 amino acids. Germline assignment: CDR1 SGHTA and CDR2 FQGTGA. The V end lost 0 bases, the J end lost 5 bases, and 13 bases lay between the germline ends. The CDR3 coding sequence is TGTGCCAGCAGCTTAACTGGAGGCCTGGAGACTGAAGCTTTCTTT. Its translation is CASSLTGGLETEAFF. The complete variable domain, with remaining parts taken from reference TRBV7-3 and TRBJ1-1, reads GAGVSQTPSNKVTEKGKYVELRCDPISGHTALYWYRQSLGQGPEFLIYFQGTGAADDSGLPNDRFFAVRPEGSVSTLKIQRTERGDSAVYLCASSLTGGLETEAFFGQGTRLTVV.

The gene calls are TRBV7-8 and TRBJ1-1, with 8 bases matching TRBD1. V lost 0 bases and J lost 11; bases outside the gene matches: 8. This CDR3 spans 14 amino acids. Germline CDR1 is SGHVS and CDR2 is FQNEAQ. For the CDR3, the DNA is TGTGCCAGCAGCTTAGCGGGGGGACAGGCGACGGCTTTCTTT. Amino acid sequence: CASSLAGGQATAFF.

V and J are TRBV25-1 and TRBJ2-5, with TRBD1 identical over 8 bases. The junction had 6 bases not matched to a gene; V was cut back by 4 bases and J by 5 bases. This CDR3 is built from 14 residues. Germline CDR1 is MGHDK and CDR2 is SYGVNS. CDR3 bases: TGTGCCAGCAGTGCCGCCCGGACAGGGGAGACCCAGTACTTC. This translates into CASSAARTGETQYF.

The genes are TRBV2 and TRBJ2-1, with D tentatively TRBD2 (5 bases). This CDR3 has 13 amino acids. Germline V gives CDR1 SNHLY, CDR2 FYNNEI. V lost 6 bases, J lost 5 bases, and 11 bases lay in between. CDR3 DNA sequence: TGTGCCAGCAGAGCGGACTGGAACAATGAGCAGTTCTTC. Amino acids: CASRADWNNEQFF.

This chain connects TRBV28 to TRBJ1-2; D is undetermined. The germline V gene encodes CDR1 MDHEN and CDR2 SYDVKM. V dropped 2 bases and J dropped 0 bases, with 10 bases sitting between them. The CDR3 has 15 residues. CDR3 region: CASSLAYPPNYGYTF. CDR3 coding DNA: TGTGCCAGCAGTTTAGCCTATCCCCCTAACTATGGCTACACCTTC.

This clone was picked up a small number of times. The chain is built from TRBV9 and TRBJ1-1, with 7 bases matching TRBD1. This CDR3 comprises 15 residues. Germline-derived CDR1 and CDR2 are SGDLS and YYNGEE. The V gene end was trimmed by 4 bases and the J gene end by 2 bases; junction bases not matched to a gene: 8. The CDR3 DNA follows: TGTGCCAGCAGCTTAACCGGGACAGCCAACACTGAAGCTTTCTTT. It encodes CASSLTGTANTEAFF.

The rearrangement links TRBV6-5 to TRBJ1-1, with D unresolved. The V end was cut by 6 bases, the J end by 2 bases, with 10 bases between. The CDR3 sequence is 13 residues long. CDR1 MNHEY and CDR2 SVGAGI come from the germline V gene. The DNA of the CDR3 is TGTGCCAGCAGCCGGACGGGAAACACTGAAGCTTTCTTT. Amino acid sequence: CASSRTGNTEAFF.

This clone was seen only a few times. This chain uses TRBV6-5 with TRBJ1-6; 7 nucleotides match TRBD1. Germline V gene lookup returns CDR1 MNHEY and CDR2 SVGAGI. V was pared by 2 bases and J by 8 bases, with 9 bases of the junction left unmatched. This CDR3 has 16 residues. The CDR3 reads CASSYTGAGTYSPLHF. The DNA of the CDR3 is TGTGCCAGCAGTTACACAGGGGCAGGGACATATTCACCCCTCCACTTT.

Notes on this clone: The same CDR3 can be traced to other DNA sequences in this sample. The gene calls are TRBV4-3 and TRBJ2-7; possible D gene TRBD2, 5 bases. The germline gives CDR1 LGHNA, CDR2 YSLEER. The CDR3 is 15 residues long. V lost 1 base to trimming and J lost 3 bases, with 13 bases between them. The CDR3 here is CASSQAPEGVYEQYF. The CDR3 region has the DNA TGCGCCAGCAGCCAAGCACCCGAGGGCGTCTACGAGCAGTACTTC.

The V gene is TRBV4-2, the J gene TRBJ1-5; TRBD1 is a possible D gene (6 bases). There are 15 residues in the CDR3. The V gene's germline CDR1 is LGHNA and CDR2 YNFKEQ. The germline V and J ends were trimmed by 0 bases and 5 bases, with 11 bases remaining between them. The CDR3 nucleotides are TGTGCCAGCAGCCAAGATCTGGGGGCTTATCAGCCCCAGCATTTT. Translated: CASSQDLGAYQPQHF.

This clone occurred a few times. This sequence joins TRBV5-6 and TRBJ2-5, with D possibly being TRBD2 (6 bases). V lost 5 bases and J 5 bases, leaving 19 bases between the germline ends. The CDR3 consists of 15 residues. Looked up from germline, CDR1 is SGHDT and CDR2 is YYEEEE. CDR3 DNA sequence: TGTGCCAGCAGACCCCGGTGGGGGGAGGAGGAGACCCAGTACTTC. It codes for CASRPRWGEEETQYF.

The V call is TRBV27, the J call TRBJ1-6, with D unclear. V was trimmed by 2 bases and J by 0 bases, leaving 11 bases between them. This CDR3 has 17 residues. Germline CDR1 MNHEY, CDR2 SMNVEV (reference sequence). The CDR3 here is CASSLGQLSSYNSPLHF. CDR3 in DNA: TGTGCCAGCAGTTTAGGGCAGCTAAGCTCCTATAATTCACCCCTCCACTTT.

This clone was detected only a few times. The CDR3 DNA is TGTGCCAGCAGCTTAGCGCTGACAGGGGGCGTCTTTAGCAACACTGAAGCTTTCTTT. Translating gives CASSLALTGGVFSNTEAFF. V gene TRBV7-8 combines with J gene TRBJ1-1; 10 nucleotides match TRBD1. Losses at the gene ends were 0 bases for V and 2 bases for J; bases not matched to a gene: 12. The CDR3 consists of 19 residues. Germline V lookup: CDR1 SGHVS, CDR2 FQNEAQ.

The rearrangement links TRBV19 to TRBJ1-2, with TRBD1 matching over 9 bases. Germline assignment: CDR1 LNHDA and CDR2 SQIVND (reference sequence). The CDR3 has 16 amino acids. V lost 5 bases to trimming and J lost 4 bases; unmatched junction nucleotides: 11. The CDR3 reads CASSEGTGRFGYGYTF. CDR3 nucleotide sequence: TGTGCCAGTAGTGAAGGGACAGGGCGCTTCGGCTATGGCTACACCTTC.

The CDR3 DNA is TGCGCCAGCCCGACTAGCGGGGGGGATAATACGCAGTATTTT. Protein sequence: CASPTSGGDNTQYF. The chain has TRBV10-1 and TRBJ2-3, with TRBD2 identical over 14 bases. The CDR3 spans 14 residues. J was trimmed by 7 bases and V by 8 bases; bases with no gene match: 5. Germline V gives CDR1 WNHNN, CDR2 SYGVQD (reference sequence).